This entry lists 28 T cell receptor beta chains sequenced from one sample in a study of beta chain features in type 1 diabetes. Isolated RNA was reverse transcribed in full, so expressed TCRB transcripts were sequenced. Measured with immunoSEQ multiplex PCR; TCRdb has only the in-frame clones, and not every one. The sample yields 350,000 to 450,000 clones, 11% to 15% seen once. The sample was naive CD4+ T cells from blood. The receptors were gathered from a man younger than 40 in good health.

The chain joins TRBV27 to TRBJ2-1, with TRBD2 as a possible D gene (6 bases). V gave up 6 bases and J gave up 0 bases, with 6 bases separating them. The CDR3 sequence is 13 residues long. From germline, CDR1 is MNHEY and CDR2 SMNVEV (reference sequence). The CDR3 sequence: CASRTSSYNEQFF. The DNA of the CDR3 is TGTGCCAGCAGGACTAGCTCCTACAATGAGCAGTTCTTC.

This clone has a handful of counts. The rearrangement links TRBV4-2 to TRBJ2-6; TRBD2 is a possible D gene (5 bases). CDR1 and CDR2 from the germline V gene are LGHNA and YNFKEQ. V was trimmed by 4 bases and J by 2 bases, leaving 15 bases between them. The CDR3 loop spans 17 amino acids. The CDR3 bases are TGTGCCAGCAGCCCCATCAGCGAGGAGGCTGGGGCCAACGTCCTGACTTTC. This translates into CASSPISEEAGANVLTF.

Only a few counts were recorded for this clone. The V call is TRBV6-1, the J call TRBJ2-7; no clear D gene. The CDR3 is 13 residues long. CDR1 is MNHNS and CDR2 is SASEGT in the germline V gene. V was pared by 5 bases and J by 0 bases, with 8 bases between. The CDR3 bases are TGTGCCAGCAGTCAGATAAGCTCCTACGAGCAGTACGTC. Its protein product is CASSQISSYEQYV.

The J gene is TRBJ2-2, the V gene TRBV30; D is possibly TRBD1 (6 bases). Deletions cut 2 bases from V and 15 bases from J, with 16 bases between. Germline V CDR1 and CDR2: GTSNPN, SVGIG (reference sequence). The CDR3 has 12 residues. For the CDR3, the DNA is TGTGCCTGGAGTTCTGGGCAGGGGAAGATGTTTTTT. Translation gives CAWSSGQGKMFF.

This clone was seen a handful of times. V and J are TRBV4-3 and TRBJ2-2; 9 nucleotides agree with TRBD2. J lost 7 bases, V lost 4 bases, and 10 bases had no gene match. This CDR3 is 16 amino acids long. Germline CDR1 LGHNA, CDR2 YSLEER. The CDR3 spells CASSPKGLAGLGELFF. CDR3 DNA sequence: TGCGCCAGCAGCCCAAAAGGGCTAGCGGGGCTCGGGGAGCTGTTTTTT.

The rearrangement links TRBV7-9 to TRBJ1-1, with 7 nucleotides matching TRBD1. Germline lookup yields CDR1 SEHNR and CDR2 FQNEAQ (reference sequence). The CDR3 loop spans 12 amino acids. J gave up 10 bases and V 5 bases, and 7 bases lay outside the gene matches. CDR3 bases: TGTGCCAGCAGCCACCCCAGGGGGAGAGCTTTCTTT. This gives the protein CASSHPRGRAFF.

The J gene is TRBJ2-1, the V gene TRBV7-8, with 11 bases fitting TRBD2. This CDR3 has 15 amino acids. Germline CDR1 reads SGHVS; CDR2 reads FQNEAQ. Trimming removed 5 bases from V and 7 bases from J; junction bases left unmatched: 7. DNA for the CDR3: TGTGCCAGCAGCGGAAGGCCTAGCGGGAGGAATGAGCAGTTCTTC. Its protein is CASSGRPSGRNEQFF.

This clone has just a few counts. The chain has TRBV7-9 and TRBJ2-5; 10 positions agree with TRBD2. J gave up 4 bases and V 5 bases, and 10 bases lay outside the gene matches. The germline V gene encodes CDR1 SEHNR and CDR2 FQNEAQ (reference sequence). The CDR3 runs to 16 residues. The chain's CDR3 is CASSLDLAGAGETQYF. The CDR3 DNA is TGTGCCAGCAGCCTCGACCTAGCGGGAGCAGGAGAGACCCAGTACTTC. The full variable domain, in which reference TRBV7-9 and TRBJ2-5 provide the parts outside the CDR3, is DTGVSQNPRHKITKRGQNVTFRCDPISEHNRLYWYRQTLGQGPEFLTYFQNEAQLEKSRLLSDRFSAERPKGSFSTLEIQRTEQGDSAMYLCASSLDLAGAGETQYFGPGTRLLVL.

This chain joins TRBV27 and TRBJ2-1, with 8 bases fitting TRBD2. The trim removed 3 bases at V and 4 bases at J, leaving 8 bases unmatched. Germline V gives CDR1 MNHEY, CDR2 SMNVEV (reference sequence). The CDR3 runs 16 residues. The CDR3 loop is CASSFWREERYNEQFF. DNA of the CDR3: TGTGCCAGCAGTTTCTGGCGGGAGGAGAGGTACAATGAGCAGTTCTTC.

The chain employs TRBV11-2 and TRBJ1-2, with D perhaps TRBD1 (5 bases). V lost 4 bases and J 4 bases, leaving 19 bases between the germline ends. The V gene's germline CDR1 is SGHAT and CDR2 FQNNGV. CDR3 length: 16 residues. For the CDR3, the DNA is TGTGCCAGCAGCTACGAACCGGGGGAGGTTAGCTATGGCTACACCTTC. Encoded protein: CASSYEPGEVSYGYTF.

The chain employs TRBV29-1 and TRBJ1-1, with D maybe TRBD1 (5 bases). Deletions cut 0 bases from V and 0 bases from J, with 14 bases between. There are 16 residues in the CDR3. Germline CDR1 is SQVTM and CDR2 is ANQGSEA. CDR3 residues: CSVEDTTELMNTEAFF. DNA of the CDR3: TGCAGCGTTGAAGATACGACAGAACTAATGAACACTGAAGCTTTCTTT.

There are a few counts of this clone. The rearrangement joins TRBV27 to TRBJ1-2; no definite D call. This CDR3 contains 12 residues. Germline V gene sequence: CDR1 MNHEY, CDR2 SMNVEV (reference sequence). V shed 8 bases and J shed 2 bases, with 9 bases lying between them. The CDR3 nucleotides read TGTGCCAGCGGCACAGAGAACTATGGCTACACCTTC. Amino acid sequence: CASGTENYGYTF.

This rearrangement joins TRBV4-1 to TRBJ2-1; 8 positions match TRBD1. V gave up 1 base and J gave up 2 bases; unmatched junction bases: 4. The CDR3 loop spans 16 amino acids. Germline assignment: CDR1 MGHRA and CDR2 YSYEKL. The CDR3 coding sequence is TGCGCCAGCAGCCAAGCACCGACAGGGGCCTACAATGAGCAGTTCTTC. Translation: CASSQAPTGAYNEQFF.

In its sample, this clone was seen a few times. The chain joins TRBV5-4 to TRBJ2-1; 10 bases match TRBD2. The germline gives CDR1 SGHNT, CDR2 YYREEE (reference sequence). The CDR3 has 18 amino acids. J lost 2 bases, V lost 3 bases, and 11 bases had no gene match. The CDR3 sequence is CASSSPSFGTSAYNEQFF. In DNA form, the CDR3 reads TGTGCCAGCAGCTCGCCTTCCTTCGGGACTAGCGCCTACAATGAGCAGTTCTTC.

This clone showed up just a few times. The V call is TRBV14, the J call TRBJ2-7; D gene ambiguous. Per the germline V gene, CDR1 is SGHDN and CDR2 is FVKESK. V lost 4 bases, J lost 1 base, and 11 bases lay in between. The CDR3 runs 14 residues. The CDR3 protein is CASSRKELSYEQYF. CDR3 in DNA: TGTGCCAGCAGCCGTAAGGAACTTTCCTACGAGCAGTACTTC.

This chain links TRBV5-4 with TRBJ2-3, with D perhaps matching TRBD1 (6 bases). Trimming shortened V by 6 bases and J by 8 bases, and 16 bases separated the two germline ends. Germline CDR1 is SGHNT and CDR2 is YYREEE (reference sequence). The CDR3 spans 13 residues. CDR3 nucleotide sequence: TGTGCCAGCATGGAACAGGGTCAAATTACGCAGTATTTT. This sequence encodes CASMEQGQITQYF.

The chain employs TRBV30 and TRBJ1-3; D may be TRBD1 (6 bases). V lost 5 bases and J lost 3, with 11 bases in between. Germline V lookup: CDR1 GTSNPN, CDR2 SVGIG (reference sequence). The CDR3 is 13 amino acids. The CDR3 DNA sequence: TGTGCCTGGGTGACAGGTGGTGGAAACACCATATATTTT. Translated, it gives CAWVTGGGNTIYF.

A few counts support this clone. The CDR3 reads CASSEVRETQYF. The CDR3 DNA is TGTGCCAGCAGTGAAGTGCGAGAGACCCAGTACTTC. The chain couples TRBV6-1 to TRBJ2-5; no clear D gene. The CDR3 is made up of 12 amino acids. Germline values: CDR1 MNHNS, CDR2 SASEGT. V was cut by 1 base and J by 4 bases, with 4 bases left in between.

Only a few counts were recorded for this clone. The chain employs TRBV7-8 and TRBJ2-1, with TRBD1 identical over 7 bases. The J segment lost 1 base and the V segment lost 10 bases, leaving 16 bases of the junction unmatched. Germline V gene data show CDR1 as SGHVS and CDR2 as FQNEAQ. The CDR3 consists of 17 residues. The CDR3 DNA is TGTGCCACCAAGACGAGGGGGCGTCATAAATCCTACAATGAGCAGTTCTTC. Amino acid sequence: CATKTRGRHKSYNEQFF. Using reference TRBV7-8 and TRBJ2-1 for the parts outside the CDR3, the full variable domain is GAGVSQSPRYKVAKRGQDVALRCDPISGHVSLFWYQQALGQGPEFLTYFQNEAQLDKSGLPSDRFFAERPEGSVSTLKIQRTQQEDSAVYLCATKTRGRHKSYNEQFFGPGTRLTVL.

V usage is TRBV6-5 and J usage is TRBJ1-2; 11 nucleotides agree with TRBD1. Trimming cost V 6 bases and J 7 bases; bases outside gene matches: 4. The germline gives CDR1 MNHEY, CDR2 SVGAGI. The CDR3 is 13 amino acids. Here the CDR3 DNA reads TGTGCCAGCAGCTGGGACAGGGGGTTTGGCTACACCTTC. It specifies CASSWDRGFGYTF.

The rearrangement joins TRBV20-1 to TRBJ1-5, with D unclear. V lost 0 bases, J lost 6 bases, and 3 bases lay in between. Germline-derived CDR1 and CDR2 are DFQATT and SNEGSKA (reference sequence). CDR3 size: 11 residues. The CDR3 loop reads CSARDGQPQHF. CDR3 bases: TGCAGTGCTAGAGATGGTCAGCCCCAGCATTTT.

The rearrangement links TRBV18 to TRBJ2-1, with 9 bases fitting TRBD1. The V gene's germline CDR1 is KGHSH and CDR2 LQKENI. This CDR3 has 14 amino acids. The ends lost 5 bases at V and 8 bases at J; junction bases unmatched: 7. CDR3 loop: CASSKGQGSDEQFF. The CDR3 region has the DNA TGTGCCAGCTCAAAGGGACAGGGTTCTGATGAGCAGTTCTTC.

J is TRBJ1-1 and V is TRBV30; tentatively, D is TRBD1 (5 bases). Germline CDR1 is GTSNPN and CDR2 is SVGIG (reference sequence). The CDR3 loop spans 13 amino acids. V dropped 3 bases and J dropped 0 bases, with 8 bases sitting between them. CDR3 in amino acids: CAWRWGLNTEAFF. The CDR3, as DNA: TGTGCCTGGAGATGGGGACTGAACACTGAAGCTTTCTTT.

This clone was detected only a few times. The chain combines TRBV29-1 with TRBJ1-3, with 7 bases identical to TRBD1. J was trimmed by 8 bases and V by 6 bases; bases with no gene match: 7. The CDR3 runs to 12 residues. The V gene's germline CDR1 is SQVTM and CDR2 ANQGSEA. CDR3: CSVAPTGDTIYF. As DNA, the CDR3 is TGCAGCGTCGCCCCCACAGGGGACACCATATATTTT. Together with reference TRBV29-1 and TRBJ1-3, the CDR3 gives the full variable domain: SAVISQKPSRDICQRGTSLTIQCQVDSQVTMMFWYRQQPGQSLTLIATANQGSEATYESGFVIDKFPISRPNLTFSTLTVSNMSPEDSSIYLCSVAPTGDTIYFGEGSWLTVV.

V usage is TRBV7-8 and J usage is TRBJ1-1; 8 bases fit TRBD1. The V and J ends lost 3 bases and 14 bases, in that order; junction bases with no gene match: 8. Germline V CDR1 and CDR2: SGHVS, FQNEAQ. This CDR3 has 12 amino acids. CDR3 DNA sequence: TGTGCCAGCAGCTTGTCCCTGACAGGGGCCTTCTTT. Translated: CASSLSLTGAFF.

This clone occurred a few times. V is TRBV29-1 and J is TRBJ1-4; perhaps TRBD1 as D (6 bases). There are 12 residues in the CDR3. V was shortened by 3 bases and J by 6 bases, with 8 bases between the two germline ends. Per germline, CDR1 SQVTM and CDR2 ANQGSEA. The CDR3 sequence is CSVETGYEKLFF. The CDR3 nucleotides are TGCAGCGTTGAGACAGGTTATGAAAAACTGTTTTTT.

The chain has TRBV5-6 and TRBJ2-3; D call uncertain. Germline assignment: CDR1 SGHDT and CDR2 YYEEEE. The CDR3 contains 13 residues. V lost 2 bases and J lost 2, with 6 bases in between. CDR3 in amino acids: CASSFGFTDTQYF. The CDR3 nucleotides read TGTGCCAGCAGCTTCGGATTCACAGATACGCAGTATTTT.

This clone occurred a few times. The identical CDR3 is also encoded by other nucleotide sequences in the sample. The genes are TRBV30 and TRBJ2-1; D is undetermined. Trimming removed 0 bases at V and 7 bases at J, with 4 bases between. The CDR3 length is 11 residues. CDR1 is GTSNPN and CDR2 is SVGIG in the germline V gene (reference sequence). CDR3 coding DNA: TGTGCCTGGAGTGTATTAAATGAGCAGTTCTTC. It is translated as CAWSVLNEQFF.